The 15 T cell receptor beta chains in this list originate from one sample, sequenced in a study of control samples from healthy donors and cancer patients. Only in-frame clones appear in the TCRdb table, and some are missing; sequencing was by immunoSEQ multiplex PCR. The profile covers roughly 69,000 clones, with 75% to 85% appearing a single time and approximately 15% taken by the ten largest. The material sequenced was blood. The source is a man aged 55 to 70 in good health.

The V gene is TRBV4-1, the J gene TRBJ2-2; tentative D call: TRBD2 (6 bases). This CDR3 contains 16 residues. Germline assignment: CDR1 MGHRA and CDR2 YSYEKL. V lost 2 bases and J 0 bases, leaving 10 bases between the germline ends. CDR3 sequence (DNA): TGCGCCAGCAGCCAAATGGCGGGGACGAACACCGGGGAGCTGTTTTTT. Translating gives CASSQMAGTNTGELFF.

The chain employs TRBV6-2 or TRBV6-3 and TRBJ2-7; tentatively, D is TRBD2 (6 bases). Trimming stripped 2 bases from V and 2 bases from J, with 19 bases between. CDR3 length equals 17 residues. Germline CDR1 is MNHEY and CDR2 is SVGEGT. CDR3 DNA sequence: TGTGCCAGCAGTTACGGGATCGGGCGGGGTAGGACCTACGAGCAGTACTTC. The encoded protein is CASSYGIGRGRTYEQYF.

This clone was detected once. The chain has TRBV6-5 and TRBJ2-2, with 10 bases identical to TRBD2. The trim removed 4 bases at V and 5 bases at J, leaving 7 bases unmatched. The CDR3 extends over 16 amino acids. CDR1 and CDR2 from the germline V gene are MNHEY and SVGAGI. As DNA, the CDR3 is TGTGCCAGCAGTTTCCGAGCGGGAGGGGGTACCGGGGAGCTGTTTTTT. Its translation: CASSFRAGGGTGELFF.

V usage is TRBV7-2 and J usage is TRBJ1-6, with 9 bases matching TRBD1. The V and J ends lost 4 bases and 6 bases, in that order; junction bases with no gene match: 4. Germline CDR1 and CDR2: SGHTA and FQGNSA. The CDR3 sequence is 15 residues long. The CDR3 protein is CASSSRDRANSPLHF. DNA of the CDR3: TGTGCCAGCAGCTCCCGGGACAGGGCTAATTCACCCCTCCACTTT.

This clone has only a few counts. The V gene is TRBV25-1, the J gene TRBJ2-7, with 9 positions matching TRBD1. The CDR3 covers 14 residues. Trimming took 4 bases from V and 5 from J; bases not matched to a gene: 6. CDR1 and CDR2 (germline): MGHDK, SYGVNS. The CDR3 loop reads CASSAGTGRDEQYF. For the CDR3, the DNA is TGTGCCAGCAGTGCCGGGACAGGGAGGGACGAGCAGTACTTC.

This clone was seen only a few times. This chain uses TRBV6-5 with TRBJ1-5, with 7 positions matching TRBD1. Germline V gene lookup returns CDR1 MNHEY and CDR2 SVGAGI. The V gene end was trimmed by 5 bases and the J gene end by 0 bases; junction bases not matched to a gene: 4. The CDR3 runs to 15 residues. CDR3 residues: CASSKTGNSNQPQHF. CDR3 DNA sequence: TGTGCCAGCAGTAAGACAGGGAATAGCAATCAGCCCCAGCATTTT.

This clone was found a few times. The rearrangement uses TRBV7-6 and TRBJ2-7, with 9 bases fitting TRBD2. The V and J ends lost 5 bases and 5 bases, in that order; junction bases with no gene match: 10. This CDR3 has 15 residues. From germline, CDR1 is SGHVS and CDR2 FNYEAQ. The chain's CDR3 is CASSARLAELNEQYF. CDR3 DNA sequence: TGTGCCAGCAGCGCGCGACTAGCGGAGTTAAACGAGCAGTACTTC.

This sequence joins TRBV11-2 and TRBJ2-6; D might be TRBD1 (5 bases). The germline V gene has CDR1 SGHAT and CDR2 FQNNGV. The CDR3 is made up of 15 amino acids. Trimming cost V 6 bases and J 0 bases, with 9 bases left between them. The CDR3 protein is CASRTVNSGANVLTF. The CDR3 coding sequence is TGTGCCAGCAGGACAGTCAACTCTGGGGCCAACGTCCTGACTTTC.

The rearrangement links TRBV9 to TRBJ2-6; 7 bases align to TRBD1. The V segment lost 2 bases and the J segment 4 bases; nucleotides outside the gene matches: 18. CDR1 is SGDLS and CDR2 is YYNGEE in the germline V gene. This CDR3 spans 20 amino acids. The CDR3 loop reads CASSVGVETGTSGGANVLTF. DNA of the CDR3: TGTGCCAGCAGCGTGGGTGTTGAGACAGGGACCTCAGGGGGGGCCAACGTCCTGACTTTC.

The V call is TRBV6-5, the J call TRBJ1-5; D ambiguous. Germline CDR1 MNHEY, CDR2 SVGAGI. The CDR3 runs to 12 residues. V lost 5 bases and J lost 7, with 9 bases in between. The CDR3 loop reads CASSPLGQPQHF. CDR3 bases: TGTGCCAGCAGTCCGCTGGGGCAGCCCCAGCATTTT.

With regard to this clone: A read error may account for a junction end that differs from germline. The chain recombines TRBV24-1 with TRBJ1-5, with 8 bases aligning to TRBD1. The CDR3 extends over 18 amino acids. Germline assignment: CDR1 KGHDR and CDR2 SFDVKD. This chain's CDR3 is CAASDSTGGGYSNQPQHF. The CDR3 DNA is TGTGCCGCCAGTGATTCCACAGGGGGTGGCTATAGCAATCAGCCCCAGCATTTT.

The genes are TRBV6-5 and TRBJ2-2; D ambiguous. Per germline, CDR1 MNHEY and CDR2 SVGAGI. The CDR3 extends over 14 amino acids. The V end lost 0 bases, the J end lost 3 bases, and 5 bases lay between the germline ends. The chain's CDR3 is CASSYSWYTGELFF. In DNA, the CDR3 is TGTGCCAGCAGTTACTCGTGGTACACCGGGGAGCTGTTTTTT.

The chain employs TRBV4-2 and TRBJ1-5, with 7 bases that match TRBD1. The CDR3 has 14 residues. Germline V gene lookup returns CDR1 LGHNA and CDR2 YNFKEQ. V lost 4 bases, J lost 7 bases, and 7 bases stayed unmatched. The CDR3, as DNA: TGTGCCAGCAGCCCACAGGGGTTCAGGCAGCCCCAGCATTTT. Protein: CASSPQGFRQPQHF.

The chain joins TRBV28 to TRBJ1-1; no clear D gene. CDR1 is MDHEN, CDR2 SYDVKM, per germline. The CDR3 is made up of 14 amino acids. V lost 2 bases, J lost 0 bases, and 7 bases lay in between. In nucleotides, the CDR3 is TGTGCCAGCAGTTTAGTCCCGTTGAACACTGAAGCTTTCTTT. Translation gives CASSLVPLNTEAFF.

For the CDR3, the DNA is TGCGCCAGCAGGCCCGGGACAGCTTCCCAAGAGACCCAGTACTTC. Translation gives CASRPGTASQETQYF. The rearrangement uses TRBV5-1 and TRBJ2-5, with TRBD1 identical over 7 bases. This CDR3 has 15 amino acids. The J segment lost 1 base and the V segment lost 5 bases, leaving 8 bases of the junction unmatched. Germline V gives CDR1 SGHRS, CDR2 YFSETQ.